This TCR beta chain emerged from a study of T cells in Graves' hyperthyroidism and ophthalmopathy (dated by TCRdb to 2018 to 2020). Background on the whole study: Peripheral blood was sampled at the time of initial diagnosis, prior to any treatment. A discovery cohort of about a hundred patients, approximately 45 with Graves' ophthalmopathy and approximately 55 with stable Graves' hyperthyroidism, was used to find distinguishing TCR V-J signatures. An independent validation cohort of fewer than 20 hyperthyroidism patients and more than 15 patients who later progressed to ophthalmopathy tested prospective prediction of ophthalmopathy. The 100 discovery patients were randomly split 7:3 into training and test sets. In addition, the study compared T-cell repertoires in thyroid tissue and in blood from over 5 Graves' hyperthyroidism patients. After blood sampling, hyperthyroidism patients were treated with methimazole at a starting dose of 30 mg daily, and ophthalmopathy patients were treated with high-dose intravenous methylprednisolone. The paper reports TCR Vbeta CDR3 sequencing of over 130 peripheral blood samples: some 41 ophthalmopathy, 75 to 80 hyperthyroidism and 17 progressor patients.

For this clonotype: It has no known antigen specificity. Per-base quality was not reported, and no clone a single base away is much larger than it.

What the authors observed across the whole study: Most expanded thyroid clonotypes (frequency above 0.001) were also detected in blood, suggesting blood repertoires may reflect thyroid immune responses. A 13 V-J signature model separated ophthalmopathy from stable hyperthyroidism, with around 90% sensitivity and roughly 84% specificity in cross-validation and 80%/75% in testing. No statistical method was used to fix the sample size in advance, and group allocation was not hidden from the investigators. During validation, the model predicted progression to ophthalmopathy a median of about 6.5 months ahead of onset, with 70.59% sensitivity and roughly 72% specificity.

CDR1 and CDR2 are drawn from the germline V gene (reference sequence): DFQATT, SNEGSKA. Deletion took 3 bases off V and 5 bases off J, with a span of 11 bases between the germline ends. The CDR3 runs 13 amino acids, cysteine and phenylalanine included. The sequence is cut down to CDR3 DNA, 39 bases in frame from base 1. Stable Graves' hyperthyroidism was defined as no progression to ophthalmopathy during 18 months of follow-up. The hyperthyroidism patients were between 18 and 65 years old and newly diagnosed, with a disease duration of less than 2 months. Any patient with an uncontrolled infection, another autoimmune disease, pregnancy or lactation was excluded. Diagnoses were established on the basis of clinical symptoms, serum thyroxine and TRAb, thyroid ultrasound, and orbital computed tomography. PBMCs were isolated from approximately 10 ml of fresh peripheral blood by Ficoll-Paque density gradient centrifugation. Total RNA was extracted with Trizol reagent, and quality was checked on an Agilent 2100 Bioanalyzer.

The TCR beta CDR3 regions were amplified from RNA transcripts. For the first round of RT-PCR on the TCR CDR3, the HTBI primer set was used together with the Qiagen OneStep RT-PCR kit. The libraries were constructed in a second round of multiplex PCR and then size-selected and purified. Paired-end sequencing of the libraries was performed with 100 bp reads on an Illumina HiSeq2000. In the original analysis: SOAPnuke was used to process the raw data, throwing out any read that contained adapters or uncalled bases, had a mean Phred below 15, or lacked an exact constant-primer or identifier match. COPE v1.2.5 was used to merge the high-quality paired reads, and each unique nucleotide sequence was defined as a clonotype. MiTCR v1.1 was used to align the clonotypes against IMGT TRBV, TRBD and TRBJ reference segments. The analysis was restricted to V-J combinations with a frequency above 0.0001, which together covered over 99% of the repertoires. The TCS score was defined as F50 (clonal expansion) divided by E x V (chaos), with BLOSUM62-based TCRdist calculated between CDR3 peptides within each V-J. Welch's t-statistics and random forest reduced fewer than 600 V-J features to about 12, which were used in a naive Bayes classifier (R e1071). TCRdb reprocessing: public reads trimmed at Q25 with fastp, clones called with MiXCR, in-frame beta chains kept. All rows with the same CDR3 protein become a single entry with the most common DNA and genes. TCRdb's processing, not the authors', yielded these V and J calls. This sample is represented by around 500,000 distinct CDR3 sequences; approximately 15% of them were singletons. The ten top clones hold less than 20% of the sample.

The V and J segments used are TRBV20-1 and TRBJ1-5; the D gene cannot be named for sure. The origin of this receptor is a woman younger than 35 with Graves' hyperthyroidism. The sequencing sample was made of blood. Here is the DNA: TGCAGTGCTAGTAAAGGAACTTATCAGCCCCAGCATTTT. The resulting protein is CSASKGTYQPQHF.